This is a list of T cell receptor beta chains from one sample in a study of beta chain features in type 1 diabetes. Using immunoSEQ multiplex PCR, the repertoire was profiled, and TCRdb retains in-frame clones only, with some absent. The top ten clones hold roughly 0.092% of a sample with 150,000 or so clones, roughly 63% of them seen once. Input material: naive CD4+ T cells from blood. These receptors all stem from a man younger than 40 with type 1 diabetes. CDR3s include the opening cysteine and the closing phenylalanine or tryptophan. The D gene is left open where the match is weak. A clone size is listed for some rows: how often the clone was seen (once, few, many), or a class if it is expanded.

V gene	J gene	D gene	clone size	CDR3 protein	CDR3 DNA
TRBV12-5	TRBJ2-7	.	.	CASGLGSYEQYF	TGTGCTAGTGGATTAGGGTCCTACGAGCAGTACTTC
TRBV28	TRBJ1-5	.	.	CASSSTGNQPQHF	TGTGCCAGCAGTTCCACAGGGAATCAGCCCCAGCATTTT
TRBV4-3	TRBJ2-3	.	few	CASSQDNERDTQYF	TGCGCCAGCAGCCAAGATAACGAGCGGGATACGCAGTATTTT
TRBV4-1	TRBJ2-5	.	few	CASSQDLVQETQYF	TGCGCCAGCAGCCAAGATCTCGTACAAGAGACCCAGTACTTC
TRBV29-1	TRBJ1-3	.	.	CSVGGTSGGNTIYF	TGCAGCGTTGGGGGCACCTCGGGAGGAAACACCATATATTTT
TRBV7-9	TRBJ1-2	.	.	CASSLGLNYGYTF	TGTGCCAGCAGCTTAGGACTGAACTATGGCTACACCTTC
TRBV27	TRBJ1-1	.	.	CASTNGNTEAFF	TGTGCCAGCACGAACGGGAACACTGAAGCTTTCTTT
TRBV7-2	TRBJ2-7	TRBD1	.	CASSTGTGPYEQYF	TGTGCCAGCAGCACCGGGACAGGGCCCTACGAGCAGTACTTC
TRBV18	TRBJ2-3	.	.	CASSPGSSTDTQYF	TGTGCCAGCTCACCAGGCTCTAGCACAGATACGCAGTATTTT
TRBV29-1	TRBJ2-1	.	.	CSVGRVGDEQFF	TGCAGCGTTGGTAGGGTGGGTGATGAGCAGTTCTTC
TRBV29-1	TRBJ1-2	.	few	CSVAVRVLESYTF	TGCAGCGTTGCGGTCAGGGTCCTAGAGAGCTACACCTTC
TRBV29-1	TRBJ2-7	.	.	CSVSAPFGAGGEQYF	TGCAGCGTTTCGGCGCCCTTCGGTGCCGGTGGCGAGCAGTACTTC
TRBV15	TRBJ1-6	.	.	CATSRVRRGGDNSPLHF	TGTGCCACCAGCAGAGTGAGAAGGGGTGGAGATAATTCACCCCTCCACTTT
TRBV4-3	TRBJ1-1	.	.	CASSQEGSGGDTEAFF	TGCGCCAGCAGCCAAGAGGGGTCAGGAGGGGACACTGAAGCTTTCTTT
TRBV30	TRBJ2-5	.	.	CAWMAGRQETQYF	TGTGCCTGGATGGCAGGGAGGCAAGAGACCCAGTACTTC
TRBV29-1	TRBJ1-1	.	once	CSVEEQENTEAFF	TGCAGCGTTGAAGAACAGGAGAACACTGAAGCTTTCTTT
TRBV23-1	TRBJ2-2	.	once	CASSQSALFSTGELFF	TGCGCCAGCAGTCAATCGGCACTTTTTTCAACCGGGGAGCTGTTTTTT
TRBV6-5	TRBJ1-1	.	few	CASSYGRQEGNTEAFF	TGTGCCAGCAGTTACGGGCGACAGGAGGGGAACACTGAAGCTTTCTTT
TRBV7-6	TRBJ2-3	.	few	CASSLALTDTQYF	TGTGCCAGCAGCTTAGCCCTCACAGATACGCAGTATTTT
TRBV7-2	TRBJ2-7	.	.	CASSLGGRPYEQYF	TGTGCCAGCAGCTTAGGAGGGCGGCCCTACGAGCAGTACTTC
TRBV30	TRBJ2-1	.	once	CASSQVGPYNEQFF	TGTGCCTCCTCTCAGGTGGGGCCCTACAATGAGCAGTTCTTC
TRBV29-1	TRBJ2-1	TRBD1	.	CSVEKAGGEDIQFF	TGCAGCGTTGAAAAGGCAGGGGGCGAAGATATTCAGTTCTTC
TRBV27	TRBJ2-1	TRBD2	.	CASSFRLASYNEQFF	TGTGCCAGCAGTTTTAGACTAGCGTCCTACAATGAGCAGTTCTTC
TRBV5-1	TRBJ2-3	TRBD2	.	CASSPSTSRDTQYF	TGCGCCAGCAGCCCGTCGACTAGCCGAGATACGCAGTATTTT
TRBV25-1	TRBJ1-2	.	.	CASSEWADGYTF	TGTGCCAGCAGTGAATGGGCAGATGGCTACACCTTC